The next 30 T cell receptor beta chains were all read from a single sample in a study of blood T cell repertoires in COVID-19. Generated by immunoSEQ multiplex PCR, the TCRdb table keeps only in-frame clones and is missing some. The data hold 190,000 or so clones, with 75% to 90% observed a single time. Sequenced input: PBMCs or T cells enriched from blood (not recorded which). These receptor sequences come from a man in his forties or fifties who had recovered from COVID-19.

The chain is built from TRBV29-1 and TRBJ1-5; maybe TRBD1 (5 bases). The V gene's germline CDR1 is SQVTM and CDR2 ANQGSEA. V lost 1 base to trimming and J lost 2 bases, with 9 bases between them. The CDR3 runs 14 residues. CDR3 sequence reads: CSVEGGEGNQPQHF. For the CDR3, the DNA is TGCAGCGTTGAAGGGGGCGAAGGCAATCAGCCCCAGCATTTT.

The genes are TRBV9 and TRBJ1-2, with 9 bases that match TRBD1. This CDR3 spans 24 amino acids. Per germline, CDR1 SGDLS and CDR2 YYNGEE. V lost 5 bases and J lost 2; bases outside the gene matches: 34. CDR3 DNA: TGTGCCAGCAGAGAGCCGGGACAGGGTCCCTCTGCCCGGCTGGCAGGCCAGTTAAACTATGGCTACACCTTC. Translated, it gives CASREPGQGPSARLAGQLNYGYTF. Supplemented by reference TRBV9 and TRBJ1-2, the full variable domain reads DSGVTQTPKHLITATGQRVTLRCSPRSGDLSVYWYQQSLDQGLQFLIQYYNGEERAKGNILERFSAQQFPDLHSELNLSSLELGDSALYFCASREPGQGPSARLAGQLNYGYTFGSGTRLTVV.

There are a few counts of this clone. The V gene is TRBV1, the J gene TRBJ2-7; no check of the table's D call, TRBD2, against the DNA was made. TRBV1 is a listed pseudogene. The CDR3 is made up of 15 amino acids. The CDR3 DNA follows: TGCACCAGCAGCCGAGGGGGAGGGCCCTCCTACGAGCAGTACTTC. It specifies CTSSRGGGPSYEQYF.

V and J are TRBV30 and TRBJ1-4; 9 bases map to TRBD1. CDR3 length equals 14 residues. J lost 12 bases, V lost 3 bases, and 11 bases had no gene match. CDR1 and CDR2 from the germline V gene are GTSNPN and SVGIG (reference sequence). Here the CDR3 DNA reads TGTGCCTGGAGCCCGGGACAGGGCAGGCTCGAACTGTTTTTT. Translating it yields CAWSPGQGRLELFF.

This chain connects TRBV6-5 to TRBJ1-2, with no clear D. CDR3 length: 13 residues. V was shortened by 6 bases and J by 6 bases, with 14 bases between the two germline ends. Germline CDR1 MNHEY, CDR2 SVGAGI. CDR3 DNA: TGTGCCAGCAGAAACCGGGAGAACCATGGCTACACCTTC. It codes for CASRNRENHGYTF.

DNA of the CDR3: TGTGCCTGGAGTACCAGGGGTCATCTGGTACGTTTCTATGGCTACACCTTC. Encoded protein: CAWSTRGHLVRFYGYTF. The chain joins TRBV30 to TRBJ1-2, with TRBD1 as a possible D gene (6 bases). Germline V gene lookup returns CDR1 GTSNPN and CDR2 SVGIG (reference sequence). This CDR3 region has 17 residues. V was trimmed by 2 bases and J by 4 bases, leaving 23 bases between them. Filled out from reference TRBV30 and TRBJ1-2, the complete variable domain reads SQTIHQWPATLVQPVGSPLSLECTVEGTSNPNLYWYRQAAGRGLQLLFYSVGIGQISSEVPQNLSASRPQDRQFILSSKKLLLSDSGFYLCAWSTRGHLVRFYGYTFGSGTRLTVV.

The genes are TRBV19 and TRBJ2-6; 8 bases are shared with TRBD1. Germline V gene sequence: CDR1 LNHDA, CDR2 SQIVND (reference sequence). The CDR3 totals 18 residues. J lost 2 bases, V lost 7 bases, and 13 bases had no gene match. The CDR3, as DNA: TGTGCCAGTACTCCACAAGACAGGGGAATGGCTGGGGCCAACGTCCTGACTTTC. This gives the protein CASTPQDRGMAGANVLTF.

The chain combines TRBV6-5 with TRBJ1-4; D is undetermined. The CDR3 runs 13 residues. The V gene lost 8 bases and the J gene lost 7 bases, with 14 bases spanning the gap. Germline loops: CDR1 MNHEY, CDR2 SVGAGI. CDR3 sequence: CASALFPGEKLFF. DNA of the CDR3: TGTGCCAGCGCCCTTTTTCCCGGTGAAAAACTGTTTTTT.

The CDR3 region has the DNA TGTGCCAGCAGCTTAGTCAGGGTGAGCGGGGAGCTGTTTTTT. It translates to CASSLVRVSGELFF. This chain links TRBV7-9 with TRBJ2-2, with D tentatively TRBD1 (5 bases). The CDR3 spans 14 residues. V lost 1 base to trimming and J lost 7 bases, with 10 bases between them. CDR1 is SEHNR and CDR2 is FQNEAQ in the germline V gene (reference sequence).

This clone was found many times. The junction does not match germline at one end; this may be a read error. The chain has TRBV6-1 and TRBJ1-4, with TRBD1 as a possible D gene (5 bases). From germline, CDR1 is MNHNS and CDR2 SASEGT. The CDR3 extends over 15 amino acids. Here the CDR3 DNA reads TGTGCCAGCAGTGATATCGGGGGGACTATTGAAAAACTGTTTTTT. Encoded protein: CASSDIGGTIEKLFF.

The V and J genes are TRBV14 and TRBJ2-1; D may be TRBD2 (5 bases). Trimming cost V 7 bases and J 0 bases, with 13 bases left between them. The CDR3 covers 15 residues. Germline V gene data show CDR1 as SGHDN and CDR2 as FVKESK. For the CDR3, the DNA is TGTGCCAGCACCTTGGGGAGTACCTCCTACAATGAGCAGTTCTTC. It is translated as CASTLGSTSYNEQFF. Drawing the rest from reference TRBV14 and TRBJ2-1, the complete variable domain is EAGVTQFPSHSVIEKGQTVTLRCDPISGHDNLYWYRRVMGKEIKFLLHFVKESKQDESGMPNNRFLAERTGGTYSTLKVQPAELEDSGVYFCASTLGSTSYNEQFFGPGTRLTVL.

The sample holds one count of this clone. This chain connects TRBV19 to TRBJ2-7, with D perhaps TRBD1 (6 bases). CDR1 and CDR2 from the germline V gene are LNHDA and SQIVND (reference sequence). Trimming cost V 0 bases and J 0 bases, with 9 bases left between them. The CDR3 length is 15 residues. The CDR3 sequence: CASSIEGTSSYEQYF. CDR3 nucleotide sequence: TGTGCCAGTAGTATAGAGGGGACAAGCTCCTACGAGCAGTACTTC.

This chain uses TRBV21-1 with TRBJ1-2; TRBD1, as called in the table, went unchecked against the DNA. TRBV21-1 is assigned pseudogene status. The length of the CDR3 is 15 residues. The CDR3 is CASSNPGTAYYGYTF. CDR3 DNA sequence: TGTGCCAGCAGCAACCCAGGGACAGCTTACTATGGCTACACCTTC.

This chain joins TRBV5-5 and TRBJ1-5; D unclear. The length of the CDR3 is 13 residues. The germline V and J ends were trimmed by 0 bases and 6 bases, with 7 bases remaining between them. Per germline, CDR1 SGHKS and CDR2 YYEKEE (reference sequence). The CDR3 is CASSLDSIQPQHF. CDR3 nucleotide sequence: TGTGCCAGCAGCTTGGACTCTATTCAGCCCCAGCATTTT.

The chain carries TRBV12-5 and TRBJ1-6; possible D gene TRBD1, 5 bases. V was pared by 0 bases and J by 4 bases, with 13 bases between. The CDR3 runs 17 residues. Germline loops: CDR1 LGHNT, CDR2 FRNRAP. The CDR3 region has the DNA TGTGCTAGTGGTTTGGTCTCAGGGATCTTTTATAATTCACCCCTCCACTTT. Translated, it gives CASGLVSGIFYNSPLHF.

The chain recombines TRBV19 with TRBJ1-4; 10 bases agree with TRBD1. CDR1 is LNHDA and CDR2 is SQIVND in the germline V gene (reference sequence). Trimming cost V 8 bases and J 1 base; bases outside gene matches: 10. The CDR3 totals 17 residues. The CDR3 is CASRPGTGDGTNEKLFF. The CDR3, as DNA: TGTGCCAGTCGTCCCGGGACAGGGGACGGAACTAATGAAAAACTGTTTTTT.

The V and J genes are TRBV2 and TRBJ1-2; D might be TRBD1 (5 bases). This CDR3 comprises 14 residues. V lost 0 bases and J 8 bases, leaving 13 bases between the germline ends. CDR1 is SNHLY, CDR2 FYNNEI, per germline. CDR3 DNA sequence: TGTGCCAGCAGTGAAGCGCCGAGCGGGGGGGGCTACACCTTC. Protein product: CASSEAPSGGGYTF.

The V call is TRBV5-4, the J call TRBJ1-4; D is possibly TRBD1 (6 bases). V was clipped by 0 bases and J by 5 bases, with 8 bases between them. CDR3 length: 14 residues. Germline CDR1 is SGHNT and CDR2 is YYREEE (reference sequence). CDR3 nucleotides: TGTGCCAGCAGCTTGGGAGACAGGAATGAAAAACTGTTTTTT. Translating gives CASSLGDRNEKLFF.

Here the CDR3 DNA reads TGCAGTGCTAGCCCATCGGGGGGCTACACCTTC. It specifies CSASPSGGYTF. This rearrangement joins TRBV20-1 to TRBJ1-2; D call uncertain. The germline CDR1 and CDR2 sequences are DFQATT and SNEGSKA (reference sequence). Trimming stripped 3 bases from V and 8 bases from J, with 10 bases between. CDR3 size: 11 residues.

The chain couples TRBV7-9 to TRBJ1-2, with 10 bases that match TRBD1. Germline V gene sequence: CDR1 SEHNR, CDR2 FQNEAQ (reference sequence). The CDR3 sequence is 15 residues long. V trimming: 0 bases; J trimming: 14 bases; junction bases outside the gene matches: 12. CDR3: CASSLAGQGPGGWTF. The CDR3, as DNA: TGTGCCAGCAGCTTAGCGGGACAGGGGCCCGGCGGTTGGACCTTC.

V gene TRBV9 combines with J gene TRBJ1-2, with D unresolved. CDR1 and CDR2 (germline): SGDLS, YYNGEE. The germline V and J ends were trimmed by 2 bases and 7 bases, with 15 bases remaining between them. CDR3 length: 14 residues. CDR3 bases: TGTGCCAGCAGCGTTCGAGGTTGGGGAGGTGGCTACACCTTC. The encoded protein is CASSVRGWGGGYTF.

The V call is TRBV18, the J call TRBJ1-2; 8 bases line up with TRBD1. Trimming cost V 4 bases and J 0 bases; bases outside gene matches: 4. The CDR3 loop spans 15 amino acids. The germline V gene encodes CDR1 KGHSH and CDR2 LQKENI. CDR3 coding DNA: TGTGCCAGCTCACTCGGACAGGGAGCTAACTATGGCTACACCTTC. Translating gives CASSLGQGANYGYTF.

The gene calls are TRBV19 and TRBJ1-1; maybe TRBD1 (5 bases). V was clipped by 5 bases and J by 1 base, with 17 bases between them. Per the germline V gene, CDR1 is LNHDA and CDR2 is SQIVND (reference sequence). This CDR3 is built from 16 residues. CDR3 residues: CASSANQGFTNTEAFF. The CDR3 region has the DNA TGTGCCAGTAGTGCGAACCAGGGTTTTACGAACACTGAAGCTTTCTTT.

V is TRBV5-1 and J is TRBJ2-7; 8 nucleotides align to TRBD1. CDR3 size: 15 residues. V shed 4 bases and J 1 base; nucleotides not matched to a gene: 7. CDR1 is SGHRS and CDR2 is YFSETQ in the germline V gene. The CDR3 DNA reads TGCGCCAGCAGCGTGACAGGGGTTTATTCCTACGAGCAGTACTTC. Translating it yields CASSVTGVYSYEQYF.

The CDR3 is CASSSFTGELFF. CDR3 coding DNA: TGTGCCAGCAGCTCTTTCACCGGGGAGCTGTTTTTT. The chain couples TRBV7-9 to TRBJ2-2; D gene uncertain. Trimming removed 4 bases at V and 4 bases at J, with 4 bases between. The length of the CDR3 is 12 residues. Germline V lookup: CDR1 SEHNR, CDR2 FQNEAQ (reference sequence). Looking up the rest from reference TRBV7-9 and TRBJ2-2 gives the full variable domain: DTGVSQNPRHKITKRGQNVTFRCDPISEHNRLYWYRQTLGQGPEFLTYFQNEAQLEKSRLLSDRFSAERPKGSFSTLEIQRTEQGDSAMYLCASSSFTGELFFGEGSRLTVL.

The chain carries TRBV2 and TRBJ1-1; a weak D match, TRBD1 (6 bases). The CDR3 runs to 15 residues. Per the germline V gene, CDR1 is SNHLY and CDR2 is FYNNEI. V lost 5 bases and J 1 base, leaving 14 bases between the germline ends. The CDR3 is CASSTSGAGNTEAFF. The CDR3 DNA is TGTGCCAGCAGTACGTCAGGGGCAGGGAACACTGAAGCTTTCTTT.

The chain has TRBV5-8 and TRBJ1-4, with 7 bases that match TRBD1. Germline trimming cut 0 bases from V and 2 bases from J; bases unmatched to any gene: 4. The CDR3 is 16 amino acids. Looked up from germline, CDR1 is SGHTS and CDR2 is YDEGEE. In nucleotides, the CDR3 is TGTGCCAGCAGCTTGGTGAGGGGGCTTACTAATGAAAAACTGTTTTTT. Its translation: CASSLVRGLTNEKLFF.

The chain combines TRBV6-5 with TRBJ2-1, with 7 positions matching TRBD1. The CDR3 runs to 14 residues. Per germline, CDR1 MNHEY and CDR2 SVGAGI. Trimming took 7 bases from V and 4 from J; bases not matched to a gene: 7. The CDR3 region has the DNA TGTGCCAGCAAAAGGGACAGCCTTTACAATGAGCAGTTCTTC. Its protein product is CASKRDSLYNEQFF.

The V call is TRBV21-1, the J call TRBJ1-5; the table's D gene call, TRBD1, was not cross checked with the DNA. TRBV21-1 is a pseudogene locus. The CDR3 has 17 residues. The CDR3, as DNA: TGTGCCAGCAGCGTCCGAGGTGGGACAGGGGGATCCCAGCCCCAGCATTTT. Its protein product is CASSVRGGTGGSQPQHF.

The CDR3 coding sequence is TGTGCCAGCAGCTTGTGGGTCGGACAGCCTAATCAGCCCCAGCATTTT. As protein: CASSLWVGQPNQPQHF. The rearrangement joins TRBV5-6 to TRBJ1-5; weak D call: TRBD1 (6 bases). Trimming removed 1 base at V and 4 bases at J, with 15 bases between. This CDR3 has 16 residues. The germline V gene has CDR1 SGHDT and CDR2 YYEEEE.